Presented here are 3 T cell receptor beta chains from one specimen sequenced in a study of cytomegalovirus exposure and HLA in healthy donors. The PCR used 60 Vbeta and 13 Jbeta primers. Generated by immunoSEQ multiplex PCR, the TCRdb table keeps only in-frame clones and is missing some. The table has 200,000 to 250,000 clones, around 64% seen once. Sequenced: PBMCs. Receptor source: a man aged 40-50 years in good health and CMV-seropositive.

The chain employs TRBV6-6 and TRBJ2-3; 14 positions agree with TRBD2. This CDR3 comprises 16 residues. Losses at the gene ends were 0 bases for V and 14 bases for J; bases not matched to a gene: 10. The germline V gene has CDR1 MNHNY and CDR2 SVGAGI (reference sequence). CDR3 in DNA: TGTGCCAGCAGTTACTCGCGGACTAGCGGGGGGAGCCTCCGGTATTTT. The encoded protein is CASSYSRTSGGSLRYF.

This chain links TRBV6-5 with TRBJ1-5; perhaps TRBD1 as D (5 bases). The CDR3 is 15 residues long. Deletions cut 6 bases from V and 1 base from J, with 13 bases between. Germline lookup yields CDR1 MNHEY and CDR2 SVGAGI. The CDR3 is CASRLDRASNQPQHF. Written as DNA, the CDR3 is TGTGCCAGCAGATTAGACAGAGCGAGCAATCAGCCCCAGCATTTT.

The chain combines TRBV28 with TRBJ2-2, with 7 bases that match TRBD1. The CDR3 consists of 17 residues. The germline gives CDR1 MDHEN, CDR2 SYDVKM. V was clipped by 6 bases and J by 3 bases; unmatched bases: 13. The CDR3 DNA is TGTGCCAGCAGGTCTTGGGACAGACTATCCGACACCGGGGAGCTGTTTTTT. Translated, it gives CASRSWDRLSDTGELFF.